The text below deals with one T cell receptor beta chain. What it binds is unknown. Germline V gives CDR1 DFQATT, CDR2 SNEGSKA (reference sequence). The germline V and J ends were trimmed by 0 bases and 4 bases, with 15 bases remaining between them. The CDR3 contains 16 residues. The sample belongs to a study of early T cells in non-severe SARS-CoV-2 infection. Findings and caveats of the study: Anti-spike CD8 specificities were favored by VDJdb matching, whose results missed private and CD4 specificities.

cDNA molecules, individually, were tagged with unique molecular identifiers. TCRdb re-called the 5' RACE reads through MiXCR, storing one row per CDR3 protein. The sample shows about 100,000 distinct CDR3 sequences, roughly 13% of them seen only once. V gene TRBV20-1 combines with J gene TRBJ1-4, with D unclear. What was sequenced was whole blood. The receptor comes from an adult who was a healthcare worker with PCR-confirmed SARS-CoV-2 infection or an uninfected control (not recorded which). CDR3 sequence: CSARDYAGPRNEKLFF. The CDR3 nucleotides read TGCAGTGCTAGAGATTATGCGGGTCCTCGTAATGAAAAACTGTTTTTT.